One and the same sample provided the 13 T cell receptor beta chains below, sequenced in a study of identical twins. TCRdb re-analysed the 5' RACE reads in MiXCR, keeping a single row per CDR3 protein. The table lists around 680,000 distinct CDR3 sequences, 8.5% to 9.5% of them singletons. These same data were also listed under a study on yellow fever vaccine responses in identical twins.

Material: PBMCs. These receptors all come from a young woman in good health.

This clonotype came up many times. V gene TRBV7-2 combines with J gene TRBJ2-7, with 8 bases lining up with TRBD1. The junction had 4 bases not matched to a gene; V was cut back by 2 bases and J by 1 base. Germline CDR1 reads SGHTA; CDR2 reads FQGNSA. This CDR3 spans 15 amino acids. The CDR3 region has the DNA TGTGCCAGCAGCTTAACCCGGACAGGGTCCTACGAGCAGTACTTC. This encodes CASSLTRTGSYEQYF.

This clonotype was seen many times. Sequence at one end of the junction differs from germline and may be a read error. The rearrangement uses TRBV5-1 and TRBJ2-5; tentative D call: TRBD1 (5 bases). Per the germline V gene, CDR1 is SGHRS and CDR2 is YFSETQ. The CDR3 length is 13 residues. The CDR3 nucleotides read TGTGCCAGCAGTCCTGACAGCCAAGAGACCCAGTACTTC. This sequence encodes CASSPDSQETQYF.

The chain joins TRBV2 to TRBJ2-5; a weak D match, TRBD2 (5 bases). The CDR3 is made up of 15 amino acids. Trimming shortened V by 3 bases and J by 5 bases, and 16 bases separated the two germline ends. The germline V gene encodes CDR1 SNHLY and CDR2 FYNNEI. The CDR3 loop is CASSDRLMEAETQYF. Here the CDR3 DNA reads TGTGCCAGCAGTGATCGACTCATGGAGGCGGAGACCCAGTACTTC.

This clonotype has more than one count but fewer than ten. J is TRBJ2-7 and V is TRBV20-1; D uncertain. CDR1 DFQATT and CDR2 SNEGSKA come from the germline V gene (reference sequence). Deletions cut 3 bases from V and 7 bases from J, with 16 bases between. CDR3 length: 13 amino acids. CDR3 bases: TGCAGTGCTAGTAAGTTACCCTTACGGGAGCAGTACTTC. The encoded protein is CSASKLPLREQYF.

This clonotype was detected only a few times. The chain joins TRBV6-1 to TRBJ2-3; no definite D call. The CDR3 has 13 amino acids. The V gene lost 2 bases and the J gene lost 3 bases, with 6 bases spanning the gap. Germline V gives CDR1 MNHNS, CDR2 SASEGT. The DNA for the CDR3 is TGTGCCAGCAGTGAATCGCGAACAGATACGCAGTATTTT. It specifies CASSESRTDTQYF.

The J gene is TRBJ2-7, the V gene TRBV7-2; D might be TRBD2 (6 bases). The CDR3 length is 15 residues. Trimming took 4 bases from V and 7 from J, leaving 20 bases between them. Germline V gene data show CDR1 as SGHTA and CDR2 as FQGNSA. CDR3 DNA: TGTGCCAGCAGCTCCGGGGTCGGGGGAGTGGTGGAGCAGTACTTC. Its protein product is CASSSGVGGVVEQYF.

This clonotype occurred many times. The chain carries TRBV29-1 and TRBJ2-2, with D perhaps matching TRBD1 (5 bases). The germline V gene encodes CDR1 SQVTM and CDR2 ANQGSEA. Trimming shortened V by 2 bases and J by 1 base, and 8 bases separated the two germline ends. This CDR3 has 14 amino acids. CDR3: CSVETDRNTGELFF. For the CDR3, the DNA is TGCAGCGTTGAAACTGACAGGAACACCGGGGAGCTGTTTTTT.

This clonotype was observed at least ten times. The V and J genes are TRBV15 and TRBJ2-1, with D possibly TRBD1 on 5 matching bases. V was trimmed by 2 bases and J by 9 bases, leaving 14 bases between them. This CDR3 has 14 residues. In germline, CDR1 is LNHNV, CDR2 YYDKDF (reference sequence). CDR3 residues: CATSRKTVKVEQFF. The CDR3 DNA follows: TGTGCCACCAGCAGAAAGACAGTCAAGGTTGAGCAGTTCTTC. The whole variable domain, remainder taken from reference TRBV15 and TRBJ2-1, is DAMVIQNPRYQVTQFGKPVTLSCSQTLNHNVMYWYQQKSSQAPKLLFHYYDKDFNNEADTPDNFQSRRPNTSFCFLDIRSPGLGDTAMYLCATSRKTVKVEQFFGPGTRLTVL.

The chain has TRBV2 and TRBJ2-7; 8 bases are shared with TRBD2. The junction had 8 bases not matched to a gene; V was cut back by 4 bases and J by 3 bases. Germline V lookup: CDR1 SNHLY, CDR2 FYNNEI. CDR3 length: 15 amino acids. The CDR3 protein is CASSVTSGKYYEQYF. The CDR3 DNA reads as TGTGCCAGCAGTGTAACTAGCGGCAAATACTACGAGCAGTACTTC.

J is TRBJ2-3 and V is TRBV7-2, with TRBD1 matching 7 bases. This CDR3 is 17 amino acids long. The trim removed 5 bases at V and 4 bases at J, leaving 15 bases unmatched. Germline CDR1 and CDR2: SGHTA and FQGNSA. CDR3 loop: CASSPHFDRVTPDTQYF. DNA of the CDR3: TGTGCCAGCAGCCCACATTTCGACAGGGTAACCCCAGATACGCAGTATTTT.

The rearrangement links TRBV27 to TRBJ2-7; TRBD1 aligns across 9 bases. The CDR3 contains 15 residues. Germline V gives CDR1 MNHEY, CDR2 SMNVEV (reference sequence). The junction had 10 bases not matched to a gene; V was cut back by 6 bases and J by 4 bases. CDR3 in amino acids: CASSPSLGQGYEQYF. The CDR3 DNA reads TGTGCCAGCAGCCCAAGCCTAGGACAGGGGTACGAGCAGTACTTC.

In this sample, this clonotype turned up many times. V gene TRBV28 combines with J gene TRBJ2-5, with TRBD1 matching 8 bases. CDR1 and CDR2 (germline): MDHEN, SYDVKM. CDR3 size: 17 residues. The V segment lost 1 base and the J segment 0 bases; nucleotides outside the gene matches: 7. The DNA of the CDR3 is TGTGCCAGCAGTTTATTTATCACAGGGGGGTACCAAGAGACCCAGTACTTC. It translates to CASSLFITGGYQETQYF.

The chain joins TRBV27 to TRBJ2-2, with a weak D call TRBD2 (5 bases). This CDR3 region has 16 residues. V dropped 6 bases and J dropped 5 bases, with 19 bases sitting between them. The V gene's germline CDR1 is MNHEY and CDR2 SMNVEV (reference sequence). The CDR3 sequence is CASSKPRTGWTGELFF. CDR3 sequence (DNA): TGTGCCAGCAGCAAACCTCGGACGGGGTGGACCGGGGAGCTGTTTTTT.